This TCR beta chain was recovered during a study of T-cell reconstitution after alpha-beta-depleted transplantation in children (dated by TCRdb to the mid-2010s). In terms of the full investigation: The study quantitatively tracked T-cell immune reconstitution after TCRalphabeta/CD19-depleted allogeneic hematopoietic cell transplantation in children using TCR repertoire profiling.

The treatment or condition label here, explained by the study, means: allogeneic hematopoietic cell transplantation with graft depleted of TCRalphabeta T cells and CD19 B cells. The transplant recipients were children given TCRalphabeta/CD19-depleted allogeneic hematopoietic cell grafts. This clonotype was counted a few times. It has no known antigen specificity. No clone much larger than this one lies a single base away; base qualities are absent. Receptor amplification or capture employed PCR. Sequencing took place on an Illumina HiSeq 2500. TCR library preparation used molecular barcoding, with unique molecular identifiers applied to normalize quantification of the TCRbeta repertoire. TCRdb trimmed public reads at Q25 via fastp, called clones via MiXCR and kept in-frame beta chains. Each entry merges the rows of one CDR3 protein and shows their most common DNA and genes. For this sample the table gives roughly 670,000 distinct CDR3 sequences, of which around 13% were detected only once. The ten biggest clones cover 0.79% of the sample.

What the research found in general, with its limitations: Hyperexpanded clone frequencies declined over subsequent months; after one year, T-cell counts and TCRbeta diversity were mostly attributed to newly produced T cells. In some patients, the high TCRbeta diversity seen at day 60 was put down to recipient T cells and intrathymic progenitors that had survived conditioning. About two months after transplant, the apparently early recovery of alphabetaT-cell counts reportedly depended on just several hundred clones that had expanded rapidly and came from non-depleted graft cells.

V is clipped by 5 bases and J by 1 base, and the sequence between their germline boundaries is 11 bases long. The CDR3 has 13 amino acids, counting the end cysteine and phenylalanine. The DNA shown is the 39-base CDR3, in frame from base 1. CDR1 and CDR2 (GTSNPN, SVGIG) derive from the germline V gene (reference sequence). The chain is made from TRBV30 and TRBJ1-1; the D gene lacks a confident call. The starting material was PBMCs, obtained before TCRalphabeta/CD19-depleted stem cell transplant. The TCR originated in a girl aged 2-10 years with congenital amegakaryocytic thrombocytopenia, due to receive a stem cell transplant. The CDR3 here reads CAWDRARNTEAFF. The nucleotide sequence is TGTGCCTGGGATAGGGCGAGGAACACTGAAGCTTTCTTT.